This record covers a single T cell receptor (beta chain). The sample is drawn from a study of T cell changes during pregnancy in multiple sclerosis. Sequencing used immunoSEQ multiplex PCR; TCRdb keeps in-frame clones, though not all of them. Of about 43,000 clones in the sample, approximately 90% were seen once. Sequencing used PBMCs (not recorded whether the cells were cultured). The clonotype was recovered from a female donor with multiple sclerosis, enrolled in a pregnancy study.

This chain's CDR3 is CASSPPLAGGPADTQYF. As DNA, the CDR3 is TGTGCCAGCAGTCCCCCCTTAGCGGGAGGGCCCGCAGATACGCAGTATTTT. V is TRBV27 and J is TRBJ2-3; TRBD2 matches 11 bases. The germline V gene has CDR1 MNHEY and CDR2 SMNVEV (reference sequence). This CDR3 comprises 17 residues. Germline trimming cut 5 bases from V and 4 bases from J; bases unmatched to any gene: 11.